This paragraph covers one T cell receptor beta chain sequence. The antigen remains unidentified. The junction does not match germline at one end; this may be a read error. Germline loops: CDR1 LGHNA, CDR2 YNFKEQ. CDR3 size: 11 residues. This entry belongs to a study of T-cell memory formation after mild COVID-19. Study-level findings and limits: Pre-infection memory carried some responding clones, suggesting that cross-reactive memory joined. For contracting clones, CD4+ ones sat mainly in CM and EM, CD8+ in EMRA.

MiXCR was run by TCRdb on the 5' RACE reads, yielding one entry per CDR3 protein. The sample contains 350,000 to 500,000 distinct CDR3 sequences, roughly 17% of which appear only once. The gene calls are TRBV4-2 and TRBJ2-5, with D uncertain. The sample was PBMCs or a T cell subset sorted from them (not recorded which). The receptor comes from a man aged 18 to 30 who had mild COVID-19 (a few samples of this study predate the infection). Cell type and time point are not known. The CDR3 DNA reads as TGTGCCAGCAGCCAAGATTCGACCAAGTACTTC. Amino acid sequence: CASSQDSTKYF.